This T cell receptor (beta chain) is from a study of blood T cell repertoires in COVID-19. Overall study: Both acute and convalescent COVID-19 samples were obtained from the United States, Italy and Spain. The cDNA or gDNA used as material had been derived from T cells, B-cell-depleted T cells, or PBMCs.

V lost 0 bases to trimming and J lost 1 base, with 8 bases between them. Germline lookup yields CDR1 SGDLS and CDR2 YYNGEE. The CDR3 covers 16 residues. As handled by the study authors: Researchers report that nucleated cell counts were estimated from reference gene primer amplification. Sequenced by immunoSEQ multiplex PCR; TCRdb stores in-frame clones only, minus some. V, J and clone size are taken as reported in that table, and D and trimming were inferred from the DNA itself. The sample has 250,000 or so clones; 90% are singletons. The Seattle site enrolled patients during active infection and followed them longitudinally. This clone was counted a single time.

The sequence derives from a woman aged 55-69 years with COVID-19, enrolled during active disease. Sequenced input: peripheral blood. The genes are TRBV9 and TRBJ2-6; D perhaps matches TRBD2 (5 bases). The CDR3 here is CASSVAPGSGANVLTF. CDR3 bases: TGTGCCAGCAGCGTAGCACCGGGGTCTGGGGCCAACGTCCTGACTTTC.